Below are 9 T cell receptor beta chains sequenced from a single sample in a study of T-cell reconstitution after alpha-beta-depleted transplantation in children. The library targeted TCRbeta and was prepared with unique molecular identifiers. TCRdb fed the PCR reads into MiXCR, producing one record per CDR3 protein. The sample holds hundreds of thousands of distinct CDR3 sequences, around 12% seen once. The specimen was PBMCs from the stem cell graft donor, collected from the stem cell graft. The receptors were sampled from a human donor who donated a stem cell graft to a child with acute lymphoblastic leukemia.

This clonotype was counted only a few times. The V call is TRBV5-6, the J call TRBJ2-6; TRBD2 might be the D (5 bases). The length of the CDR3 is 20 residues. V lost 0 bases and J 0 bases, leaving 19 bases between the germline ends. Germline assignment: CDR1 SGHDT and CDR2 YYEEEE. As DNA, the CDR3 is TGTGCCAGCAGCTTGGAGAGGGTAGGGCGGGTCCACTCTGGGGCCAACGTCCTGACTTTC. This codes for CASSLERVGRVHSGANVLTF.

In the case of this clonotype: A much more abundant neighbour one base away suggests this may be a read error. The V call is TRBV5-1, the J call TRBJ2-1; D ambiguous. The CDR3 totals 14 residues. Germline values: CDR1 SGHRS, CDR2 YFSETQ. CDR3 DNA sequence: TGCGCCAGCAGCCGGACCGCGATCTACAATGACCAGTTCTTC. Its translation: CASSRTAIYNDQFF.

The chain recombines TRBV24-1 with TRBJ2-1; 7 bases align to TRBD1. Germline lookup yields CDR1 KGHDR and CDR2 SFDVKD. V lost 1 base and J lost 2; bases outside the gene matches: 4. The CDR3 loop spans 16 amino acids. The CDR3, as DNA: TGTGCCACCAGTGATTTCTCCGGGACAGCCTACAATGAGCAGTTCTTC. It specifies CATSDFSGTAYNEQFF.

This clonotype was counted many times. The chain joins TRBV7-9 to TRBJ2-7, with 9 positions matching TRBD1. CDR3 size: 15 residues. V lost 5 bases to trimming and J lost 2 bases; unmatched junction nucleotides: 7. Germline assignment: CDR1 SEHNR and CDR2 FQNEAQ (reference sequence). In DNA, the CDR3 is TGTGCCAGCAGCCCCCGGGACAGGGCGGCCTACGAGCAGTACTTC. Its protein product is CASSPRDRAAYEQYF.

This clonotype was counted many times. J is TRBJ2-1 and V is TRBV5-1; 11 nucleotides match TRBD1. V gave up 0 bases and J gave up 8 bases; unmatched junction bases: 4. The CDR3 sequence is 15 residues long. Per the germline V gene, CDR1 is SGHRS and CDR2 is YFSETQ. The CDR3 reads CASSLVGQGVDEQFF. CDR3 nucleotide sequence: TGCGCCAGCAGCTTGGTGGGACAGGGGGTCGATGAGCAGTTCTTC.

This sequence joins TRBV10-3 and TRBJ2-1; D is possibly TRBD2 (6 bases). Germline CDR1 and CDR2: ENHRY and SYGVKD. The CDR3 has 14 residues. V was pared by 10 bases and J by 7 bases, with 20 bases between. The CDR3 spells CATAGISRGNEQFF. The CDR3 DNA is TGTGCCACCGCGGGGATTTCCCGGGGGAATGAGCAGTTCTTC.

This clonotype occurred a few times. The CDR3 DNA follows: TGTGCCAGCAGTTGGGGCGCGGCAGGCGGCGAGCAGTTCTTC. Residues: CASSWGAAGGEQFF. This chain connects TRBV6-2 or TRBV6-3 to TRBJ2-1, with D possibly TRBD1 on 5 matching bases. V was trimmed by 4 bases and J by 10 bases, leaving 17 bases between them. Germline V CDR1 and CDR2: MNHEY, SVGEGT. This CDR3 region has 14 residues.

This clonotype was seen ten or more times. V is TRBV7-2 and J is TRBJ2-3; D remains unclear. CDR3 length equals 12 residues. Germline V gene sequence: CDR1 SGHTA, CDR2 FQGNSA. V lost 5 bases to trimming and J lost 3 bases, with 6 bases between them. The CDR3 loop reads CASSPETDTQYF. The CDR3 nucleotides read TGTGCCAGCAGCCCGGAGACAGATACGCAGTATTTT. Full variable domain (rest looked up from reference TRBV7-2 and TRBJ2-3): GAGVSQSPSNKVTEKGKDVELRCDPISGHTALYWYRQSLGQGLEFLIYFQGNSAPDKSGLPSDRFSAERTGGSVSTLTIQRTQQEDSAVYLCASSPETDTQYFGPGTRLTVL.

This clonotype was recorded at least ten times. The gene calls are TRBV9 and TRBJ2-5; possibly TRBD2 for D (6 bases). Trimming took off 0 bases at V and 1 base at J, with 7 bases between the two ends. The germline V gene encodes CDR1 SGDLS and CDR2 YYNGEE. This CDR3 has 14 amino acids. Here the CDR3 DNA reads TGTGCCAGCAGCGTAGGAGCGGGCCAAGAGACCCAGTACTTC. Translated: CASSVGAGQETQYF.